This TCR beta chain was obtained from a study of CD8+ T cells in alopecia areata. Remarks on this clone: Antigen: not known.

In each case, RNA was isolated and then reverse transcribed into cDNA as the sequencing template. Libraries were prepared by immunoSEQ multiplex PCR; TCRdb keeps only in-frame clonotypes and omits some of them. Found here are around 160,000 clones, around 47% of them singletons; the top ten hold less than 8%. Germline assignment: CDR1 SQVTM and CDR2 ANQGSEA. The CDR3 covers 12 residues. Overall study findings and caveats: Whereas mice showed it more clearly, TCR sharing across patients was murkier, possibly because of HLA.

The sequenced sample consisted of CD4+ T cells sorted from blood. This sequence was found in a human donor with alopecia areata. The V call is TRBV29-1, the J call TRBJ1-1, with 8 bases matching TRBD1. CDR3 coding DNA: TGCAGAGCTGACAGGGGTTCGACTGAAGCTTTCTTT. As protein: CRADRGSTEAFF.